Presented here are 7 T cell receptor beta chains from one specimen sequenced in a study of T cells in localized non-small cell lung cancer. Profiling relied on immunoSEQ multiplex PCR, and the TCRdb table lists in-frame clones only, not all of them. The sample contains 50,000 to 75,000 clones, over 85% of which appear only once. Sequenced material: peripheral blood, taken before any cancer treatment. Every receptor here comes from a man between 40 and 75 years old with stage I squamous cell lung carcinoma.

V and J are TRBV27 and TRBJ2-7, with no clear D. The V gene's germline CDR1 is MNHEY and CDR2 SMNVEV (reference sequence). The CDR3 runs 13 residues. Trimming took 6 bases from V and 0 from J, leaving 9 bases between them. CDR3 region: CASSPSSSYEQYF. CDR3 bases: TGTGCCAGCAGCCCTTCTAGCTCCTACGAGCAGTACTTC.

J is TRBJ1-1 and V is TRBV30; D gene uncertain. Germline CDR1 and CDR2: GTSNPN and SVGIG (reference sequence). Trimming cost V 3 bases and J 6 bases, with 5 bases left between them. The CDR3 totals 10 residues. CDR3 sequence (DNA): TGTGCCTGGAGCAGCTCTGAAGCTTTCTTT. Translation: CAWSSSEAFF.

The V and J genes are TRBV6-4 and TRBJ2-2; D is perhaps TRBD2 (6 bases). This CDR3 has 14 amino acids. With 8 bases removed from V and 5 bases from J, the gap between germline ends came to 15 bases. Germline CDR1 reads MRHNA; CDR2 reads SNTAGT. The CDR3 is CASPRLVGTGELFF. CDR3 nucleotides: TGTGCCAGCCCCCGACTAGTTGGGACCGGGGAGCTGTTTTTT.

The rearrangement links TRBV9 to TRBJ1-1; tentatively, D is TRBD1 (5 bases). CDR3 size: 15 residues. V lost 0 bases, J lost 5 bases, and 14 bases lay in between. From germline, CDR1 is SGDLS and CDR2 YYNGEE. The CDR3 spells CASSVEAGSSTEAFF. The CDR3 DNA follows: TGTGCCAGCAGCGTAGAGGCAGGGAGTTCGACTGAAGCTTTCTTT.

This clone was counted between two and nine times. This rearrangement joins TRBV25-1 to TRBJ2-2; perhaps TRBD2 as D (5 bases). The ends were cut back, 5 bases at V and 6 bases at J, with 16 bases in the middle. The CDR3 totals 15 residues. Germline V lookup: CDR1 MGHDK, CDR2 SYGVNS. The CDR3 region is CASSHWRGPPGELFF. CDR3 sequence (DNA): TGTGCCAGCAGTCACTGGAGAGGGCCCCCCGGGGAGCTGTTTTTT.

In this sample, this clone turned up once. The genes are TRBV6-1 and TRBJ2-7, with D tentatively TRBD1 (6 bases). In germline, CDR1 is MNHNS, CDR2 SASEGT. Trimming removed 5 bases at V and 3 bases at J, with 14 bases between. The CDR3 consists of 14 residues. CDR3: CASSFDGQSYEQYF. CDR3 nucleotide sequence: TGTGCCAGCAGTTTTGACGGACAGAGCTACGAGCAGTACTTC.

This chain links TRBV5-6 with TRBJ1-2; no definite D call. Germline CDR1 reads SGHDT; CDR2 reads YYEEEE. The V and J ends lost 0 bases and 0 bases respectively, with 6 bases between them. The CDR3 covers 14 residues. The CDR3 nucleotides are TGTGCCAGCAGCTTGGAGGGTCCTAACTATGGCTACACCTTC. As protein: CASSLEGPNYGYTF.